This T cell receptor (beta chain) was captured in a study of shared clonotypes between healthy human individuals. Study conclusions and caveats: On the whole, naive subsets had larger estimated richness than memory subsets had.

Assay: immunoSEQ multiplex PCR; the TCRdb copy retains only in-frame clones and omits some. The sample holds approximately 740,000 clones, about 74% seen once. The CDR3 spans 13 residues. Germline V gene sequence: CDR1 MNHEY, CDR2 SVGAGI. With 2 bases removed from V and 1 base from J, the gap between germline ends came to 5 bases. In this sample, this clone turned up a few times. The antigen remains unidentified. This TCR was recovered from a woman aged 30 to 39 in good health. The chain is built from TRBV6-5 and TRBJ1-1; D unclear. Sequences were obtained from memory CD4+ T cells sorted from blood. Subset noted: CD45RA-negative fraction. The CDR3 here is CASSYQENTEAFF. DNA for the CDR3: TGTGCCAGCAGTTACCAGGAGAACACTGAAGCTTTCTTT.